This is a list of T cell receptor beta chains from one sample in a study of blood T cell repertoires in COVID-19. The assay was immunoSEQ multiplex PCR, and TCRdb's table has in-frame clones only and misses some. The sample carries approximately 37,000 clones, over 70% recorded once. The material sequenced was peripheral blood. These TCRs come from a woman in her 70s with acute or convalescent COVID-19. Both conserved end residues are part of each CDR3. The D gene is left open where the match is weak.

V	J	D	CDR3
TRBV3-1/TRBV3-2	TRBJ1-1	.	CASSQGQVEAAFF
TRBV6-6	TRBJ2-1	TRBD2	CASTPAGGDNEQFF
TRBV7-3	TRBJ2-1	TRBD2	CASSLTPSGSYNEQFF
TRBV7-2	TRBJ2-3	TRBD2	CASSLSSGRAADTQYF
TRBV6-6	TRBJ2-2	.	CASSFTRGELFF
TRBV5-5	TRBJ2-1	.	CASSFDSHNEQFF
TRBV4-1	TRBJ1-5	TRBD1	CASSQERTGGNQPQHF
TRBV3-1/TRBV3-2	TRBJ1-4	.	CASSEPGARRQKLFF
TRBV5-5	TRBJ2-5	TRBD1	CASSSSGTGGRETQYF
TRBV11-3	TRBJ1-1	.	CASSFSTTVSAWLMNTEAFF
TRBV2	TRBJ2-3	.	CASSVTSSTDTQYF
TRBV5-5	TRBJ2-2	.	CASSLAGGRTGELFF
TRBV10-1	TRBJ1-1	.	CASSESGDDLAFF
TRBV11-3	TRBJ1-1	.	CASSLWELGTEAFF
TRBV19	TRBJ1-2	TRBD1	CASSRQGAEVYGYTF
TRBV28	TRBJ2-1	.	CASSLRGASVYNEQFF
TRBV4-3	TRBJ1-2	.	CASSQDLTETYGYTF
TRBV18	TRBJ1-3	.	CASSPQRVNSGNTIYF
TRBV7-2	TRBJ1-2	.	CASSLNSNYGYTF
TRBV27	TRBJ1-5	TRBD1	CASSLWSPGQGNDNQPQHF
TRBV29-1	TRBJ1-2	.	CSASGGGFPSYGYTF
TRBV21-1	TRBJ1-5	.	CASSKRTGVFNQPQHF
TRBV5-5	TRBJ2-2	.	CATLTLAGWIGELFF
TRBV7-2	TRBJ2-5	TRBD2	CASSTGLASYQETQYF
TRBV28	TRBJ1-5	.	CASTHRTVPSLAQHF
TRBV9	TRBJ1-6	TRBD1	CASSPSGTGYSPLHF
TRBV27	TRBJ1-3	TRBD1	CASSFPRPDRVRFGNTIYF
TRBV12-3/TRBV12-4	TRBJ1-2	TRBD1	CASRTGRLSGYTF
TRBV12-3/TRBV12-4	TRBJ2-2	.	CASRWLGELFF
TRBV7-8	TRBJ1-2	.	CASSLGQGPPDYGYTF
TRBV6-2/TRBV6-3	TRBJ1-5	.	CASSYGRVGNQPQHF
TRBV5-1	TRBJ2-3	TRBD2	CASSSPAGTTDTQYF
TRBV27	TRBJ2-3	TRBD1	CASTGQGSSTDTQYF
TRBV28	TRBJ1-2	.	CASRTPGSGQGYYGYTF
TRBV6-5	TRBJ2-3	TRBD1	CASTQGDPLGDTQYF
TRBV6-4	TRBJ1-2	TRBD1	CASSAGTGYGYTF
TRBV30	TRBJ2-2	.	CAWSAMRTGELFF
TRBV7-9	TRBJ1-2	TRBD1	CASSVTGYGYTF
TRBV7-2	TRBJ1-4	.	CASSLGIGMSGTNEKLFF
TRBV5-8	TRBJ2-1	.	CASSRFDNEQFF
TRBV6-5	TRBJ1-4	.	CASSYGGAGDGEKLFF
TRBV4-1	TRBJ1-1	TRBD1	CASSRGTGNTEAFF
TRBV7-3	TRBJ2-1	TRBD2	CASSPLGSGINNEQFF
TRBV24-1	TRBJ2-5	.	CATSGDRGETQYF
TRBV19	TRBJ1-6	TRBD1	CASSTGGTFNSPLHF
TRBV13	TRBJ1-1	.	CASSSPPGDTEAFF